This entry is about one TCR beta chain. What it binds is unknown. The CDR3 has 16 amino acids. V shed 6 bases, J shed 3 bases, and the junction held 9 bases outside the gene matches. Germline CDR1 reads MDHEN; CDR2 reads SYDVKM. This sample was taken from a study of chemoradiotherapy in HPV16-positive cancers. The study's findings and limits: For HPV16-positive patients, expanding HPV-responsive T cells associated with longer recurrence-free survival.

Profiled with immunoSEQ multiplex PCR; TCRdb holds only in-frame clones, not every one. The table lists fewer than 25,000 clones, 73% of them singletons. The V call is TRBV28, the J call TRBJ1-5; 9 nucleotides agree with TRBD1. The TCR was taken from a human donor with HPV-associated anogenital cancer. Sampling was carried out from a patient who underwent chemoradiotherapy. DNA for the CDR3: TGTGCCAGCAGCCAATACCGGGACAGGGTCAATCAGCCCCAGCATTTT. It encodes CASSQYRDRVNQPQHF.